The sequence of this TCR beta chain was determined in a study of T cell responses to AZD1222 COVID-19 vaccine. The germline CDR1 and CDR2 sequences are SEHNR and FQNEAQ (reference sequence). Trimming took 7 bases from V and 2 from J; bases not matched to a gene: 8. The CDR3 is made up of 14 amino acids. Study-level findings and limits: Spike-specific TCR breadth and depth grew following two AZD1222 doses. Repertoires were collected only later (after the peak T cell response had occurred). Close to half of spike-specific TCRs reportedly recognize unmutated variant regions. Among the donors, most were white British and more were female, and clonal diversity was possibly underestimated.

Some clones are missing from TCRdb's copy, which holds only in-frame ones; the method was immunoSEQ multiplex PCR. The sample shows 130,000 or so clones, 85% to 95% of them seen only once. This clone was counted only a few times. What it binds is not known. The chain couples TRBV7-9 to TRBJ2-7; 7 bases are a match to TRBD1. This sequence originates from an adult in good health. Sequenced here: peripheral blood, sampled on day 0 of AZD1222 vaccination. The CDR3 protein is CASTPGTGAYEQYF. DNA for the CDR3: TGTGCCAGCACCCCTGGAACAGGGGCCTACGAGCAGTACTTC. Based on the CDR3 plus reference TRBV7-9 and TRBJ2-7, the full variable domain is DTGVSQNPRHKITKRGQNVTFRCDPISEHNRLYWYRQTLGQGPEFLTYFQNEAQLEKSRLLSDRFSAERPKGSFSTLEIQRTEQGDSAMYLCASTPGTGAYEQYFGPGTRLTVT.